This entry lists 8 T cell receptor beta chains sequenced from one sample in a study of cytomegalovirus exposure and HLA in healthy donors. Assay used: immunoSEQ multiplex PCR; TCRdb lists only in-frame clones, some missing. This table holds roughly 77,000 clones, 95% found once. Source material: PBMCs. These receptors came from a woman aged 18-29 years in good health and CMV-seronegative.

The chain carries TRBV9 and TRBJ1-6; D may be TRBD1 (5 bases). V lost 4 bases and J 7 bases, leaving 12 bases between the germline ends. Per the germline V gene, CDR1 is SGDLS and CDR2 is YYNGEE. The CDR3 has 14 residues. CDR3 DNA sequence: TGTGCCAGCAGCCCCGACAGAATGAATTCACCCCTCCACTTT. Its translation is CASSPDRMNSPLHF.

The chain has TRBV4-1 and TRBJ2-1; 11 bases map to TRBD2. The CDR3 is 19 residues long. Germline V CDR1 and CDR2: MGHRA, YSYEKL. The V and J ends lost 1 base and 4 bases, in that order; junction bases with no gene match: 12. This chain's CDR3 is CASSQAASGGKSAYNEQFF. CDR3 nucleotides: TGCGCCAGCAGCCAAGCCGCTAGCGGGGGGAAGTCGGCTTACAATGAGCAGTTCTTC.

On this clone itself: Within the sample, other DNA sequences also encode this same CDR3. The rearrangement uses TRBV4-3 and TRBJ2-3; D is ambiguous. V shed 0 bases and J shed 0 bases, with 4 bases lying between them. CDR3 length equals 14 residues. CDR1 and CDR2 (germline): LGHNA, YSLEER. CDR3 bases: TGCGCCAGCAGCCAAGACCCTAGCACAGATACGCAGTATTTT. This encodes CASSQDPSTDTQYF.

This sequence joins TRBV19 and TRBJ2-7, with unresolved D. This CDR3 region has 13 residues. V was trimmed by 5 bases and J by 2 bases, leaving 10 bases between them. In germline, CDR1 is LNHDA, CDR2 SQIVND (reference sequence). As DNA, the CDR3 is TGTGCCAGTAGTGGGCCTGCTGCCTACGAGCAGTACTTC. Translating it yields CASSGPAAYEQYF.

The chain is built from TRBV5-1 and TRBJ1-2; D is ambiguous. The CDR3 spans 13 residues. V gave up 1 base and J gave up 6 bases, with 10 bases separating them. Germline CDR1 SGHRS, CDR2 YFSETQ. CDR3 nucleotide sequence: TGCGCCAGCAGCTTGTCTCAGGTCCATGGCTACACCTTC. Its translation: CASSLSQVHGYTF.

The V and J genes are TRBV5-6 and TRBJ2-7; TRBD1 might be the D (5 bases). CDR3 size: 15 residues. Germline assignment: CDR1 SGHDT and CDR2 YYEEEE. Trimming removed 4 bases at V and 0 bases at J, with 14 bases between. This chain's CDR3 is CASSALTDRSYEQYF. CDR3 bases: TGTGCCAGCAGCGCCTTGACAGACCGCTCCTACGAGCAGTACTTC.

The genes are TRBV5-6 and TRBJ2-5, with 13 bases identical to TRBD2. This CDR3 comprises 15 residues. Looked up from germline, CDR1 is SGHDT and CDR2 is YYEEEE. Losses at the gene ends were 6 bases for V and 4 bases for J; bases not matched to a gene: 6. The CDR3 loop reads CASTVGLAGAETQYF. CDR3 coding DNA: TGTGCCAGCACCGTCGGACTAGCGGGAGCAGAGACCCAGTACTTC.

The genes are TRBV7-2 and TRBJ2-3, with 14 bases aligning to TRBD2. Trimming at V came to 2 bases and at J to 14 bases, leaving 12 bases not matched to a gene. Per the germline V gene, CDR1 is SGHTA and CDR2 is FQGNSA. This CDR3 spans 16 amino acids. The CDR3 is CASSLTSGTSGGPSYF. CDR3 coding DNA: TGTGCCAGCAGCTTAACTTCCGGGACTAGCGGGGGCCCATCGTATTTT.